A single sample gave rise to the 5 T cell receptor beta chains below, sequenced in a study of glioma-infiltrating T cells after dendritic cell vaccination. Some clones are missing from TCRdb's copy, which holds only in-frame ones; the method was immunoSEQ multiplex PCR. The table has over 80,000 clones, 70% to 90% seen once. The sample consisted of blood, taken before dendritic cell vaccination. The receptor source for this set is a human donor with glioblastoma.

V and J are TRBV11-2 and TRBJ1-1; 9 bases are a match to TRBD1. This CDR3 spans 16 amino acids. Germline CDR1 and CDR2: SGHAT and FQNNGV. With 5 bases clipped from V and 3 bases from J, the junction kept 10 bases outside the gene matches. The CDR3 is CASSQPPGQGDTEAFF. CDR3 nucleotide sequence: TGTGCCAGCAGCCAGCCTCCGGGACAGGGAGACACTGAAGCTTTCTTT. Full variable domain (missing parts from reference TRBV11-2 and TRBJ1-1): EAGVAQSPRYKIIEKRQSVAFWCNPISGHATLYWYQQILGQGPKLLIQFQNNGVVDDSQLPKDRFSAERLKGVDSTLKIQPAKLEDSAVYLCASSQPPGQGDTEAFFGQGTRLTVV.

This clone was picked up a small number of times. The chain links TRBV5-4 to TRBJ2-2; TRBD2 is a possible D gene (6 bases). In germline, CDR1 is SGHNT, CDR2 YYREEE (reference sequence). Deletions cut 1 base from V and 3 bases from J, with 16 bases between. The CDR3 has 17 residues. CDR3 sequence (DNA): TGTGCCAGCAGCTTGCTGGGGGGATCGGTCGACACCGGGGAGCTGTTTTTT. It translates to CASSLLGGSVDTGELFF. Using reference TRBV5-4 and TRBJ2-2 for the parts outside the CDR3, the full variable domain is ETGVTQSPTHLIKTRGQQVTLRCSSQSGHNTVSWYQQALGQGPQFIFQYYREEENGRGNFPPRFSGLQFPNYSSELNVNALELDDSALYLCASSLLGGSVDTGELFFGEGSRLTVL.

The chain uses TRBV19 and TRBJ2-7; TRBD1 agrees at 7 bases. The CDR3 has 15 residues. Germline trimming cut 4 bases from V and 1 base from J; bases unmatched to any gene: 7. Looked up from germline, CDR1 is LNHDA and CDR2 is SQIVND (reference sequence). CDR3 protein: CASSKEDRYSYEQYF. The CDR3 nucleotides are TGTGCCAGTAGTAAGGAGGACAGGTATTCCTACGAGCAGTACTTC. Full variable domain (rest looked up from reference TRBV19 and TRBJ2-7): DGGITQSPKYLFRKEGQNVTLSCEQNLNHDAMYWYRQDPGQGLRLIYYSQIVNDFQKGDIAEGYSVSREKKESFPLTVTSAQKNPTAFYLCASSKEDRYSYEQYFGPGTRLTVT.

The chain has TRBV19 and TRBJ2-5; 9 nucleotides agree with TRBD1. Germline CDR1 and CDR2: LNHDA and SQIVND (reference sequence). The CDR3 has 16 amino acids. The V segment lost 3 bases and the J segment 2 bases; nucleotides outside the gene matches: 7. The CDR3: CASSIVDRGEQETQYF. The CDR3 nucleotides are TGTGCCAGTAGTATCGTAGACAGGGGGGAACAAGAGACCCAGTACTTC.

The CDR3 DNA reads TGTGCCAGTAGTATGTCAGACAGGGCCCAAGAGACCCAGTACTTC. As protein: CASSMSDRAQETQYF. The chain recombines TRBV19 with TRBJ2-5; 7 bases agree with TRBD1. Trimming cost V 3 bases and J 1 base; bases outside gene matches: 5. CDR1 and CDR2 from the germline V gene are LNHDA and SQIVND (reference sequence). CDR3 length equals 15 residues. Full variable domain (missing parts from reference TRBV19 and TRBJ2-5): DGGITQSPKYLFRKEGQNVTLSCEQNLNHDAMYWYRQDPGQGLRLIYYSQIVNDFQKGDIAEGYSVSREKKESFPLTVTSAQKNPTAFYLCASSMSDRAQETQYFGPGTRLLVL.